A selection of T cell receptor beta chains follows, all from one sample in a study of blood T cell repertoires in COVID-19. Libraries were prepared by immunoSEQ multiplex PCR; TCRdb keeps only in-frame clonotypes and omits some of them. The sample contains more than 55,000 clones, around 88% of which appear only once. The sequenced sample consisted of peripheral blood. Receptor source: a woman between 70 and 85 years old with acute or convalescent COVID-19. Both conserved end residues are part of each CDR3. A D gene is named only where the DNA matches it firmly.

DNA,CDR3,J,length,V,D
TGTGCCACCAGCAGAGATTCTTACGGAAGCGGGAGGGCCTATGAGCAGTTCTTC,CATSRDSYGSGRAYEQFF,TRBJ2-1,18,TRBV15,TRBD2
TGTGCCAGTAGTCTCGGGACAGGGGGCGGCTATGGCTACACCTTC,CASSLGTGGGYGYTF,TRBJ1-2,15,TRBV19,TRBD1
TGCAGTGCTAGTAAGGAACACAGTAACTATGGCTACACCTTC,CSASKEHSNYGYTF,TRBJ1-2,14,TRBV20-1,-
TGTGCCACCAGTGACTCGATAGATCGGCCCCAGCATTTT,CATSDSIDRPQHF,TRBJ1-5,13,TRBV24-1,-
TGTGCCAGCAGTTTATGGGGCGGGACAGCTGGAAACACCATATATTTT,CASSLWGGTAGNTIYF,TRBJ1-3,16,TRBV27,TRBD1
TGTGCCAGCAACACCCCCCCCGGACAGGGGGGGAACAATGAGCAGTTCTTC,CASNTPPGQGGNNEQFF,TRBJ2-1,17,TRBV28,TRBD1
TGTGCCAGCAGCTTAGCCCCACTAGCGGGGGGCCTAGGGGAGACCCAGTACTTC,CASSLAPLAGGLGETQYF,TRBJ2-5,18,TRBV7-2,TRBD2
TGTGCCAGCAGTTTCGTCACTGTACAGAATTCACCCCTCCACTTT,CASSFVTVQNSPLHF,TRBJ1-6,15,TRBV6-2/TRBV6-3,-
TGTGCCAGCAGCCGGCGGGGGGGCCAAGATACGCAGTATTTT,CASSRRGGQDTQYF,TRBJ2-3,14,TRBV14,TRBD2
TGCGCCAGCAGTTCGGGGGGTGTTACTAGCACAGATACGCAGTATTTT,CASSSGGVTSTDTQYF,TRBJ2-3,16,TRBV5-1,TRBD2